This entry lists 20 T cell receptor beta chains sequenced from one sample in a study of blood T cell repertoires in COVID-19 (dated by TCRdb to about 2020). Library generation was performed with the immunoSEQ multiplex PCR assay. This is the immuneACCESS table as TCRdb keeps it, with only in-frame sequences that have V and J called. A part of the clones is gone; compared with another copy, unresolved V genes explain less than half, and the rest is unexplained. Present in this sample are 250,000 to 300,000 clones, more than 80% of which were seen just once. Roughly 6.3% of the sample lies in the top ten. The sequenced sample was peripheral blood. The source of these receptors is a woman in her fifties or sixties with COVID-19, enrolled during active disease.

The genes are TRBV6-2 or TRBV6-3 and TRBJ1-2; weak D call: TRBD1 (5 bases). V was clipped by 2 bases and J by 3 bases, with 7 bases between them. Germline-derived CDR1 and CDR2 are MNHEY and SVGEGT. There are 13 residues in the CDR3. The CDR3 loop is CASSYQGDYGYTF. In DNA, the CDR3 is TGTGCCAGCAGTTACCAGGGTGACTATGGCTACACCTTC.

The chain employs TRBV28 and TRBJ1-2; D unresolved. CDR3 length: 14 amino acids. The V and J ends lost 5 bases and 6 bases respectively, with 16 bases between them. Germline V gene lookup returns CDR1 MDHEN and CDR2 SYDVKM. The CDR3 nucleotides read TGTGCCAGCAGTCCACCCGGGGAGAGCCATGGCTACACCTTC. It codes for CASSPPGESHGYTF.

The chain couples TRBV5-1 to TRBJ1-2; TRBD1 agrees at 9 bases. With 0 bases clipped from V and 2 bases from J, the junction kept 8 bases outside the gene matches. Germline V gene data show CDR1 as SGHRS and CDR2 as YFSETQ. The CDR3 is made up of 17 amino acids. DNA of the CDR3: TGCGCCAGCAGCTTGGACGTGACAGGGGGATGGAACTATGGCTACACCTTC. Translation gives CASSLDVTGGWNYGYTF.

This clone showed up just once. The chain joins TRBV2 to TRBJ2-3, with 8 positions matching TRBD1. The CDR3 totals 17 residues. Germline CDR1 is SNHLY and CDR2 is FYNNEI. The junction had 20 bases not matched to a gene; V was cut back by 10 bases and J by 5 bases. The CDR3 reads CAINVGIRDRQKDTQYF. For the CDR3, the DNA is TGTGCCATTAATGTTGGGATCCGGGACAGGCAGAAAGATACGCAGTATTTT.

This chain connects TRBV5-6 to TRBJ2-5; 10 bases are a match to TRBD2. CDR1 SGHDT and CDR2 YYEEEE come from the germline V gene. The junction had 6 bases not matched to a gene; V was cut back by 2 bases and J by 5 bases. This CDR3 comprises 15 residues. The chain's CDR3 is CASSLAGGPRETQYF. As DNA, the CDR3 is TGTGCCAGCAGCTTAGCGGGAGGGCCGAGGGAGACCCAGTACTTC.

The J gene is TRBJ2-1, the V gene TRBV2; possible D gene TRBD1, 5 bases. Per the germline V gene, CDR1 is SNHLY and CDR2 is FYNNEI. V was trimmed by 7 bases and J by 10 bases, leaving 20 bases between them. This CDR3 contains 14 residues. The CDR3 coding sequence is TGTGCCAGCACCAAGGCAGGGATAATGTTGGAGCAGTTCTTC. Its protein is CASTKAGIMLEQFF.

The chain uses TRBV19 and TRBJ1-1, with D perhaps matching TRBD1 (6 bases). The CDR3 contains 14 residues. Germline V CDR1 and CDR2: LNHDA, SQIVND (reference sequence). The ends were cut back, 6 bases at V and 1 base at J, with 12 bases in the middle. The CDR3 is CASRQGHTNTEAFF. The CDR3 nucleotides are TGTGCCAGTAGACAGGGACATACGAACACTGAAGCTTTCTTT.

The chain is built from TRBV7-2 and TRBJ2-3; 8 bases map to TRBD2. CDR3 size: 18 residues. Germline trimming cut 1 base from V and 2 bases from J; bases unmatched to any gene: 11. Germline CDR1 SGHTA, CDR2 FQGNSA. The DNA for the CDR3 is TGTGCCAGCAGCTTAGTTAATGGGCTAGCGGGTCACACAGATACGCAGTATTTT. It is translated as CASSLVNGLAGHTDTQYF.

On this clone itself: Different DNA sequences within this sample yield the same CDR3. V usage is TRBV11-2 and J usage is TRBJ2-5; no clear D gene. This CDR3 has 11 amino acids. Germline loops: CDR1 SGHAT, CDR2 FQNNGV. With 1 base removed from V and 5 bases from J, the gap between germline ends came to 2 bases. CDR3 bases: TGTGCCAGCAGCTTAGCGGAGACCCAGTACTTC. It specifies CASSLAETQYF.

Here the CDR3 DNA reads TGTGCCAGTAGTTGGGCTAGCGGGAGCCAAGAGACCCAGTACTTC. It codes for CASSWASGSQETQYF. This chain joins TRBV19 and TRBJ2-5; TRBD2 matches at 10 bases. The CDR3 covers 15 residues. Germline CDR1 and CDR2: LNHDA and SQIVND (reference sequence). V gave up 5 bases and J gave up 1 base; unmatched junction bases: 4.

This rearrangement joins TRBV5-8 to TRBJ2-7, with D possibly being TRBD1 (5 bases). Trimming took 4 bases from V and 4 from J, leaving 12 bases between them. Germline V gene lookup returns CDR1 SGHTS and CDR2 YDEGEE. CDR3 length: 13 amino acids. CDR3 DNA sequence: TGTGCCAGCAGCCCCCGACCAGGGTACGAGCAGTACTTC. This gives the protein CASSPRPGYEQYF.

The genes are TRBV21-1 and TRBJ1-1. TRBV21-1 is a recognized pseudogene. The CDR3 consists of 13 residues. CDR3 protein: CASSTHGNTEAFF. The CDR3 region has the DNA TGTGCCAGCAGCACCCACGGTAACACTGAAGCTTTCTTT.

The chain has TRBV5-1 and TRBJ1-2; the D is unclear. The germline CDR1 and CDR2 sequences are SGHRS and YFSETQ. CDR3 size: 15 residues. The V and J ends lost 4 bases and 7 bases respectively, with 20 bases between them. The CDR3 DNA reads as TGCGCCAGCAGCCCTGACACCGGGAGCCGGGGTGGCTACACCTTC. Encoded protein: CASSPDTGSRGGYTF.

CDR3 in amino acids: CSASTAGVRNEQFF. CDR3 DNA: TGCAGTGCTAGTACAGCGGGAGTGAGGAATGAGCAGTTCTTC. This chain links TRBV20-1 with TRBJ2-1; 8 bases match TRBD2. The CDR3 loop spans 14 amino acids. Trimming cost V 3 bases and J 7 bases; bases outside gene matches: 8. From germline, CDR1 is DFQATT and CDR2 SNEGSKA (reference sequence).

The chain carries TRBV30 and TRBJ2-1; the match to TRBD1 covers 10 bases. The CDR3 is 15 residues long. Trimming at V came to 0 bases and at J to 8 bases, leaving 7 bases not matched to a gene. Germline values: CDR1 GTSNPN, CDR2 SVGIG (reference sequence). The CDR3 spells CAWSVGTGVRYEQFF. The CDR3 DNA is TGTGCCTGGAGTGTAGGGACAGGGGTTCGTTATGAGCAGTTCTTC.

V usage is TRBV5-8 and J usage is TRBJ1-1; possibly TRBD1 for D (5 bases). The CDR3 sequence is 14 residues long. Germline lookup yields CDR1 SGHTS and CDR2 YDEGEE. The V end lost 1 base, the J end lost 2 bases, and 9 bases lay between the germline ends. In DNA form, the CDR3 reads TGTGCCAGCAGCTTGTACGGGGGAAACACTGAAGCTTTCTTT. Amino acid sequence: CASSLYGGNTEAFF. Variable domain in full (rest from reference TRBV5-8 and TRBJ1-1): EAGVTQSPTHLIKTRGQQATLRCSPISGHTSVYWYQQALGLGLQFLLWYDEGEERNRGNFPPRFSGRQFPNYSSELNVNALELEDSALYLCASSLYGGNTEAFFGQGTRLTVV.

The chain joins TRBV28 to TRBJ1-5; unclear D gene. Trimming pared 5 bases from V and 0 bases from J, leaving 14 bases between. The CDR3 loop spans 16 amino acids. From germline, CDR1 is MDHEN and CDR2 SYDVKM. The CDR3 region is CASSPPTPYSNQPQHF. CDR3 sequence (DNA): TGTGCCAGCAGTCCACCAACCCCCTATAGCAATCAGCCCCAGCATTTT.

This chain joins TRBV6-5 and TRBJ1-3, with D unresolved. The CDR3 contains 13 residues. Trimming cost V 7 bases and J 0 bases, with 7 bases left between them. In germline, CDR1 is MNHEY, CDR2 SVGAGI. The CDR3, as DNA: TGTGCCAGCAAGGGAGCCTCTGGAAACACCATATATTTT. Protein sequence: CASKGASGNTIYF.

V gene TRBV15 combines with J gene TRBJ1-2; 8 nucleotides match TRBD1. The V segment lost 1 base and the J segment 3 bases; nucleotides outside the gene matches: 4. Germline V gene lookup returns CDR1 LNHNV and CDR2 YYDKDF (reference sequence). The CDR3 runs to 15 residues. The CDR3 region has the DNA TGTGCCACCAGCAGAGGACAGGGGTATGACTATGGCTACACCTTC. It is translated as CATSRGQGYDYGYTF.

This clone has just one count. CDR3 sequence (DNA): TGTGCCAGCAGCCAAGAGTTGAGCGGGAGGGGATCAGATACGCAGTATTTT. It codes for CASSQELSGRGSDTQYF. The chain joins TRBV14 to TRBJ2-3; 10 positions agree with TRBD2. The J segment lost 4 bases and the V segment lost 0 bases, leaving 7 bases of the junction unmatched. CDR1 and CDR2 from the germline V gene are SGHDN and FVKESK. There are 17 residues in the CDR3.